This T cell receptor beta chain was captured by sequencing in a study of spatial heterogeneity in lung cancer. Time point here: sample taken at primary tumor resection. Samples were obtained from roughly 65 donors, all untreated early-stage non-small cell lung cancer patients. Extraction of whole RNA from tumor, nontumor lung or frozen PBMC preceded unsorted sequencing. TCRdb recomputed calls from the 5' RACE reads with MiXCR, one row per CDR3 protein. The repertoire holds about 3,400 distinct CDR3 sequences, with over 5.5% as singletons. The study, taken as a whole, reports: Alpha and beta chain coverage of tumor T cells was estimated at about 6.8% and 14%, respectively. One measure, the expanded intratumoral alpha and beta TCR count, tracked tumor mutation counts.

The table lists this clonotype with many counts. Antigen unknown. Germline V gene lookup returns CDR1 SGHNT and CDR2 YENEEA. J lost 5 bases, V lost 5 bases, and 9 bases had no gene match. The length of the CDR3 is 15 residues. The chain recombines TRBV11-3 with TRBJ2-1; 7 bases are a match to TRBD1. The material was lung tumor tissue, obtained at surgery. The source of this sequence is a female donor with early-stage non-small cell lung cancer. The CDR3 is CASSRWTGLDNEQFF. CDR3 sequence (DNA): TGTGCCAGCAGCCGATGGACAGGCCTTGACAATGAGCAGTTCTTC.